The 6 T cell receptor beta chains presented below share a single source sample, sequenced in a study of blood T cell repertoires in COVID-19. Profiling relied on immunoSEQ multiplex PCR, and the TCRdb table lists in-frame clones only, not all of them. The sample lists 79,000 or so clones, around 84% seen once, with 11% in the top ten. The sample was peripheral blood. All receptors come from a man aged 55-75 years with COVID-19, enrolled during active disease.

The chain links TRBV9 to TRBJ2-1; 8 nucleotides align to TRBD2. CDR1 and CDR2 (germline): SGDLS, YYNGEE. Trimming at V came to 0 bases and at J to 7 bases, leaving 6 bases not matched to a gene. There are 15 residues in the CDR3. CDR3 in DNA: TGTGCCAGCAGCGTAGAGGGCGGGGGGCCAAATGAGCAGTTCTTC. Amino acid sequence: CASSVEGGGPNEQFF. The entire variable domain, with the rest obtained from reference TRBV9 and TRBJ2-1, is as follows: DSGVTQTPKHLITATGQRVTLRCSPRSGDLSVYWYQQSLDQGLQFLIQYYNGEERAKGNILERFSAQQFPDLHSELNLSSLELGDSALYFCASSVEGGGPNEQFFGPGTRLTVL.

V usage is TRBV21-1 and J usage is TRBJ2-7; TRBD2 was called by the table and not checked on the DNA. TRBV21-1 is a pseudogene segment. This CDR3 region has 14 residues. CDR3 nucleotide sequence: TGTGCCAGCAGGAGCGGGGGGCTTCCCTACGAGCAGTACTTC. The encoded protein is CASRSGGLPYEQYF.

The chain has TRBV6-5 and TRBJ2-5; TRBD2 agrees at 12 bases. Germline V gene data show CDR1 as MNHEY and CDR2 as SVGAGI. CDR3 length: 15 residues. Trimming cost V 5 bases and J 5 bases; bases outside gene matches: 6. The CDR3 nucleotides read TGTGCCAGCAGTCAACCCGGGACTAGCGGGGAGACCCAGTACTTC. Translating it yields CASSQPGTSGETQYF.

V usage is TRBV7-9 and J usage is TRBJ1-1, with D possibly matching TRBD1 (5 bases). The germline CDR1 and CDR2 sequences are SEHNR and FQNEAQ (reference sequence). This CDR3 contains 12 residues. Trimming removed 6 bases from V and 3 bases from J, with 8 bases in between. CDR3 in DNA: TGTGCCAGCAGGCTAGGGGACACTGAAGCTTTCTTT. Its protein product is CASRLGDTEAFF.

This chain uses TRBV18 with TRBJ2-7; 7 bases are a match to TRBD1. This CDR3 comprises 14 residues. Germline CDR1 is KGHSH and CDR2 is LQKENI. Germline trimming cut 8 bases from V and 3 bases from J; bases unmatched to any gene: 10. Written as DNA, the CDR3 is TGTGCCAGCAAGCAAACCGGGACAGACTACGAGCAGTACTTC. Residues: CASKQTGTDYEQYF.

The rearrangement uses TRBV10-1 and TRBJ2-2, with D tentatively TRBD2 (6 bases). CDR1 is WNHNN and CDR2 is SYGVQD in the germline V gene (reference sequence). The CDR3 length is 18 residues. V shed 4 bases and J shed 0 bases, with 18 bases lying between them. The CDR3 sequence: CASSVRTVEGTNTGELFF. The DNA of the CDR3 is TGCGCCAGCAGTGTCAGGACGGTGGAGGGCACGAACACCGGGGAGCTGTTTTTT.